The sequence of this T cell receptor beta chain was determined in a study of regulatory T cells in long-lasting Graves disease (dated by TCRdb to the early 2020s). With regard to the full study: Newly diagnosed Graves' disease patients had taken antithyroid drugs for less than 3 months. Persistent Graves' disease patients were compared with newly diagnosed Graves' disease patients by peripheral blood TCR sequencing and RNA sequencing. The study took place in China and was registered as a clinical trial. A total of about 35 samples underwent TCR sequencing, from about 13 patients with persistent Graves' disease and roughly 20 patients with newly diagnosed Graves' disease. General findings and caveats noted by the study authors: The authors acknowledged the small sample size as a limitation that may reduce accuracy. Persistent Graves' disease patients showed lower TCR Shannon entropy and fewer highly expanded clones than newly diagnosed patients, suggesting clonal expansion. Sequencing and analysis were restricted to the TCR beta chain. Patients with persistent disease shared more public clonotypes (approximately 2,500) than newly diagnosed patients did (more than 900). The study examined only peripheral blood because the primary lesion, thyroid tissue, could not be accessed.

Libraries came from multiplex PCR. Sequencing took place on an Illumina HiSeq 4000. TCR beta libraries were built with iRepertoire HTBI primers and Arm-PCR amplification of CDR3 regions. Before sequencing, the PCR products went through gel purification. Concerning the study's data processing: A total of roughly 58 TRBV and approximately 15 TRBJ segments were identified across samples and were used for gene usage analysis of CDR3 amino acid clonotypes. COPE and FqMerger were used to merge the filtered high-quality paired reads into contigs. BLAST was used to align contigs to IMGT TRBV, TRBD and TRBJ reference genes, and CDR3 was defined according to IMGT. Highly expanded clones were defined as clonotypes with a frequency above 0.1%. Shannon entropy served as the measure of repertoire diversity, while the Gini coefficient captured V-J evenness. Public clonotypes were defined as clonotypes shared by more than one individual. Clones were called with MiXCR by TCRdb after fastp trimmed the public reads at Q25, and only in-frame beta chains were retained. For every CDR3 protein sequence, its rows merge into one entry that carries the most common genes and DNA. TCRdb, not the authors, supplied the V and J calls. The sample records about 450,000 distinct CDR3 sequences, 14% of which are singletons. The top ten clones comprise about 15% of the sample.

Per the publication, the time point label means: newly diagnosed GD, antithyroid drugs for less than 3 months. RNA was extracted from PBMCs in TRIzol for both TCR sequencing and RNA sequencing. Graves' disease was diagnosed according to American Thyroid Association guidelines. Patients were recruited from an endocrinology department in Xi'an, China. From each patient, approximately 10 milliliters of peripheral blood was collected into an EDTA anticoagulant tube. Ficoll Paque Plus density gradient separation was used to isolate PBMCs, and no further T cell sorting was performed. An Agilent 2100 Bioanalyzer and agarose gel were used to assess RNA quality, and a NanoDrop 2000 was used to measure RNA concentration. This clonotype was counted between two and nine times. Its recognized antigen is unknown. With a much larger clone just one base away, this may be a read error. The same sample was also studied in work on T cells in Graves' hyperthyroidism and ophthalmopathy. The second study, in turn, reports: Graves' hyperthyroidism was defined as stable when no progression to ophthalmopathy occurred over 18 months of follow-up. Hyperthyroidism patients were newly diagnosed, had a disease duration of under 2 months, and were aged 18 to 65 years. The study excluded patients with uncontrolled infections, other autoimmune diseases, pregnancy or lactation. Diagnoses relied on clinical symptoms, serum thyroxine and TRAb, thyroid ultrasound and orbital computed tomography. For the first round of RT-PCR on the TCR CDR3, the HTBI primer set was used together with the Qiagen OneStep RT-PCR kit. Most expanded thyroid clonotypes (frequency above 0.001) were also detected in blood, a finding suggesting that blood repertoires may reflect thyroid immune responses. Ophthalmopathy was separated from stable hyperthyroidism by a 13 V-J signature model, with approximately 86% sensitivity and just over 81% specificity obtained in cross-validation and 80%/75% obtained in testing. During validation, the model predicted progression to ophthalmopathy a median of approximately 7 months ahead of onset, with approximately 71% sensitivity and around 72% specificity. To identify TCR V-J signatures that set the groups apart, the researchers used a discovery cohort of about a hundred patients, made up of approximately 43 with Graves' ophthalmopathy and about 59 with stable Graves' hyperthyroidism. Whether ophthalmopathy could be predicted prospectively was tested in an independent validation cohort made up of fewer than 20 hyperthyroidism patients plus 17 patients who later progressed to ophthalmopathy. The 75 to 100 discovery patients were divided at random into training and test sets in a 7:3 ratio. In about 6 Graves' hyperthyroidism patients, the study also compared T-cell repertoires from thyroid tissue with T-cell repertoires from blood. After blood sampling, hyperthyroidism patients were treated with methimazole at a starting dose of 30 mg daily, and ophthalmopathy patients were treated with high-dose intravenous methylprednisolone. A second multiplex PCR round built the libraries, followed by size selection and purification. Paired-end sequencing of the libraries was performed with 100 bp reads on an Illumina HiSeq2000. SOAPnuke was used to process the raw data, throwing out any read that contained adapters or uncalled bases, had a mean Phred below 15, or lacked an exact constant-primer or identifier match. High-quality paired reads were merged with COPE v1.2.5, and unique nucleotide sequences were defined as clonotypes. MiTCR v1.1 was used to align the clonotypes against IMGT TRBV, TRBD and TRBJ reference segments. The analysis was restricted to V-J combinations with a frequency above 0.0001, which together covered roughly 99% of the repertoires. The TCS score was defined as the ratio of F50 (clonal expansion) to E x V (chaos), calculated using BLOSUM62-based TCRdist between CDR3 peptides within each V-J. Welch's t-statistics and random forest reduced around 550 V-J features to 10 to 15, which were used in a naive Bayes classifier (R e1071). Sample size was not statistically predetermined, and blinding of investigators to group allocation was not performed. According to the paper, TCR Vbeta CDR3 sequencing was carried out on about 140 peripheral blood samples, which came from 40 to 45 ophthalmopathy, fewer than 80 hyperthyroidism and roughly 17 progressor patients.

Sequencing used peripheral blood mononuclear cells (PBMCs), obtained at new diagnosis, from a patient treated with antithyroid drugs. This clonotype was obtained from a woman in her fifties or sixties with Graves disease. Donor details come from another sample of the same person, matched by shared clones.

The DNA sequence is TGCGCCAGCAGCCCGGGGGCCCTCTCCTACGAGCAGTACTTC. Translated, this gives CASSPGALSYEQYF. The V and J genes are TRBV5-1 and TRBJ2-7, with the D gene tentatively TRBD1 or TRBD2, based on 6 matching bases in each. The CDR3 covers 14 residues, taking in both the cysteine and the phenylalanine. This entry keeps only the CDR3 DNA: 42 bases, framed from base 1. V drops 4 bases and J drops 0 bases, leaving 11 bases in between. CDR1 and CDR2 are read off the germline V gene as SGHRS and YFSETQ.